This TCR beta chain was sequenced for a study of shared clonotypes between healthy human individuals. V was clipped by 3 bases and J by 6 bases; unmatched bases: 9. Germline V gives CDR1 SGDLS, CDR2 YYNGEE. This CDR3 comprises 15 residues. Profiling relied on immunoSEQ multiplex PCR, and the TCRdb table lists in-frame clones only, not all of them. Of about 700,000 clones detected, around 74% appear once; the ten largest clones hold 1.5% to 2%. The sequenced sample was memory CD4+ T cells sorted from blood. Documented subset: CD45RA-negative fraction. The receptor was isolated from a woman aged 25-40 years in good health. V usage is TRBV9 and J usage is TRBJ2-1; 7 positions match TRBD2. CDR3 amino acids: CASSEYFGTINEQFF. The CDR3, as DNA: TGTGCCAGCAGCGAATATTTCGGGACTATCAATGAGCAGTTCTTC.